This section outlines one T cell receptor beta chain sequence together with its context. Its specificity is not known. The data were obtained in a study of blood T cells in healthy people across ages. The second PCR ran roughly 6 to 11 cycles with a sample-barcoded 5' primer and J-beta primers. Researchers report that a template-switch adaptor with 12 random nucleotides tagged each cDNA molecule. TCRdb re-called the 5' RACE reads through MiXCR, storing one row per CDR3 protein. The sample records some 900,000 distinct CDR3 sequences, around 30% being singletons. Findings of the study overall: More naive CD4+ cells and higher diversity marked long-lived donors relative to aged donors.

CDR1 and CDR2 (germline): SGHKS, YYEKEE (reference sequence). The ends lost 7 bases at V and 0 bases at J; junction bases unmatched: 11. This CDR3 spans 18 amino acids. This sequence originates from a woman of 80 years or more in good health. V gene TRBV5-5 combines with J gene TRBJ2-6; 9 nucleotides line up with TRBD2. Material: blood. This CDR3 is CASSEFSGGFSGANVLTF. CDR3 coding DNA: TGTGCCAGCTCCGAATTTAGCGGGGGATTCTCTGGGGCCAACGTCCTGACTTTC. The entire variable domain, with the rest obtained from reference TRBV5-5 and TRBJ2-6, is as follows: DAGVTQSPTHLIKTRGQQVTLRCSPISGHKSVSWYQQVLGQGPQFIFQYYEKEERGRGNFPDRFSARQFPNYSSELNVNALLLGDSALYLCASSEFSGGFSGANVLTFGAGSRLTVL.